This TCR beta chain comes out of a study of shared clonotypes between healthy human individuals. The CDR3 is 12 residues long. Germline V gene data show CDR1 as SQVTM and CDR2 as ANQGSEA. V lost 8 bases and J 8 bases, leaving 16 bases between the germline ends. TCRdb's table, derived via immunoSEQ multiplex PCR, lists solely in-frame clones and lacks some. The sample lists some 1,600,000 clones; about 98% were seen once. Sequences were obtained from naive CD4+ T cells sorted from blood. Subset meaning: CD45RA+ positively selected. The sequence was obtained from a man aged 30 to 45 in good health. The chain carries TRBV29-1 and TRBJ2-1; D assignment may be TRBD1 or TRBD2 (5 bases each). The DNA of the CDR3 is TGCAGCAGCCGGGACCCCATATATGAGCAGTTCTTC. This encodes CSSRDPIYEQFF.